Listed below are T cell receptor beta chains from one sample, sequenced in a study of blood T cell repertoires in COVID-19. The protocol was immunoSEQ multiplex PCR, while the TCRdb copy is restricted to in-frame clones and leaves out a portion. The sample shows tens of thousands of clones, over 75% of them seen only once. What was sequenced was peripheral blood. The receptors derive from a man older than 75 with acute or convalescent COVID-19. The CDR3 runs from the conserved cysteine through the conserved F or W. The D gene is left open where the match is weak. Rows may omit the clone size; those that give it use once, few, many or a size class.

.,.,TRBJ1-1,TRBV7-2,TGTGCCAGCAGCTTATCTGGCGGGATGAACACTGAAGCTTTCTTT,CASSLSGGMNTEAFF
.,.,TRBJ1-2,TRBV6-6,TGTGCCAGCAGTTACTCGAGTAACTATGGCTACACCTTC,CASSYSSNYGYTF
.,.,TRBJ2-3,TRBV27,TGTGCCAGCAGTTTATCCAGTCAGAATACGCAGTATTTT,CASSLSSQNTQYF
once,TRBD1,TRBJ1-5,TRBV19,TGTGCCAGTAGTATCGACAGGGGGGTTCAGCCCCAGCATTTT,CASSIDRGVQPQHF
.,.,TRBJ2-5,TRBV2,TGTGCCAGCAGTGTACAGGGGAGGCAAGAGACCCAGTACTTC,CASSVQGRQETQYF
.,TRBD2,TRBJ2-3,TRBV11-2,TGTGCCAGCAGCTTAGATGAGCGGGATTGGGATACGCAGTATTTT,CASSLDERDWDTQYF
.,TRBD1,TRBJ1-1,TRBV6-6,TGTGCCAGCAGCCGAACCGGGACAGGGGGCAGCAGAGGGAACACTGAAGCTTTCTTT,CASSRTGTGGSRGNTEAFF
.,TRBD1,TRBJ1-2,TRBV28,TGTGCCAGCAGTCGGACAGGGGGCGCTACCTATGGCTACACCTTC,CASSRTGGATYGYTF
once,.,TRBJ2-1,TRBV24-1,TGTGCCACCAGTCTCCGGGGGGCAGGGGAAAATGAGCAGTTCTTC,CATSLRGAGENEQFF
.,.,TRBJ2-2,TRBV7-2,TGTGCCAGCAGACAAGACTCCATCGGGGTCGGGGAGCTGTTTTTT,CASRQDSIGVGELFF
.,TRBD1,TRBJ1-1,TRBV15,TGTGCCACCAGCGCGTGGGACAGGGCGGAGAACACTGAAGCTTTCTTT,CATSAWDRAENTEAFF
once,.,TRBJ2-7,TRBV6-1,TGTGCCAGCAGTGAAAGGGGTCAGGGTCAGGAGCAGTACTTC,CASSERGQGQEQYF
.,.,TRBJ2-7,TRBV5-4,TGTGCCAGCAGCTCCATAGAGGAGCAGTACTTC,CASSSIEEQYF
.,.,TRBJ1-1,TRBV5-1,TGCGCCAGCAGCTTTAGCCCGGGGGTGGAAGCTTTCTTT,CASSFSPGVEAFF
.,.,TRBJ2-5,TRBV24-1,TGTGCCACCAGTGATATACAGGGTCAAGAGACCCAGTACTTC,CATSDIQGQETQYF
.,TRBD2,TRBJ2-7,TRBV7-2,TGTGCCAGCAGCTTAAGTTCTAGCGGATACGAGCAGTACTTC,CASSLSSSGYEQYF
.,.,TRBJ2-6,TRBV6-5,TGTGCCAGCAGGGACGACAGCTCTGGGGCCAACGTCCTGACTTTC,CASRDDSSGANVLTF
once,TRBD2,TRBJ2-7,TRBV4-2,TGTGCCAGCAGCCAGGACACTAGCGGGAGTGGGAACGAGCAGTACTTC,CASSQDTSGSGNEQYF
once,.,TRBJ1-6,TRBV10-1,TGCGCCAGCAGTGACAGCGTTAATTCACCCCTCCACTTT,CASSDSVNSPLHF
.,TRBD1,TRBJ2-2,TRBV2,TGTGCCAGCAGTGAAGCCCCCGGGACAGGGGCCGGGGAGCTGTTTTTT,CASSEAPGTGAGELFF
.,.,TRBJ2-7,TRBV5-1,TGCGCCAGCAGCCAGGGGCAAATTAACGAGCAGTACTTC,CASSQGQINEQYF
.,.,TRBJ1-4,TRBV6-1,TGTGCCAGCAGTGATTTGACCGCGGGTCGGCGAAAACTGTTTTTT,CASSDLTAGRRKLFF
.,.,TRBJ1-1,TRBV14,TGTGCCAGCAGCGAAGGACCCCCGGAGTACACTGAAGCTTTCTTT,CASSEGPPEYTEAFF
.,TRBD1,TRBJ2-7,TRBV5-1,TGCGCCAGCTCGGGCGGACTGGACAGGGGGGCCCACGAGCAGTACTTC,CASSGGLDRGAHEQYF